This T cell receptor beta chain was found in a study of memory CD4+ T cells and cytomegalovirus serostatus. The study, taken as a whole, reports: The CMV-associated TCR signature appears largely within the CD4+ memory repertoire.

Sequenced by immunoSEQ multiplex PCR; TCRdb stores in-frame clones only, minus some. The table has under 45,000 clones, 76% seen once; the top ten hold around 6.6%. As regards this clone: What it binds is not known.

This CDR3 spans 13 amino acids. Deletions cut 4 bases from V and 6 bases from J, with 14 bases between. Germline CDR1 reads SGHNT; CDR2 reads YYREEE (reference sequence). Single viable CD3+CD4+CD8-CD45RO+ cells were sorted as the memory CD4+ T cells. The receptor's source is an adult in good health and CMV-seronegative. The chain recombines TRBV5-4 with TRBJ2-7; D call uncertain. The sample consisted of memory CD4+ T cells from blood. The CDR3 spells CASSPPDFSEQYF. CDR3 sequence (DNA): TGTGCCAGCAGCCCCCCGGATTTCTCCGAGCAGTACTTC.